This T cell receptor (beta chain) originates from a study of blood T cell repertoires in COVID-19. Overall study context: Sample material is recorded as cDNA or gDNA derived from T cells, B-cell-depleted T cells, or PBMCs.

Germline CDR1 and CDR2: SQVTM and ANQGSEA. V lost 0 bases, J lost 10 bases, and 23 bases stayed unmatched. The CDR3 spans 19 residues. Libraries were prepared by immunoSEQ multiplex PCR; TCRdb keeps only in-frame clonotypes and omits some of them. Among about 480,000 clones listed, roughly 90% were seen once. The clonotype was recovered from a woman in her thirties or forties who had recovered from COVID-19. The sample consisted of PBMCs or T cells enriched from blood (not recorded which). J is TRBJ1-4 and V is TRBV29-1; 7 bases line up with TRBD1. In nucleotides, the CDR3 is TGCAGCGTTGAAGAGCGGGGACAGTTAATACGCCCAGATGCGGGAAAACTGTTTTTT. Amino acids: CSVEERGQLIRPDAGKLFF.